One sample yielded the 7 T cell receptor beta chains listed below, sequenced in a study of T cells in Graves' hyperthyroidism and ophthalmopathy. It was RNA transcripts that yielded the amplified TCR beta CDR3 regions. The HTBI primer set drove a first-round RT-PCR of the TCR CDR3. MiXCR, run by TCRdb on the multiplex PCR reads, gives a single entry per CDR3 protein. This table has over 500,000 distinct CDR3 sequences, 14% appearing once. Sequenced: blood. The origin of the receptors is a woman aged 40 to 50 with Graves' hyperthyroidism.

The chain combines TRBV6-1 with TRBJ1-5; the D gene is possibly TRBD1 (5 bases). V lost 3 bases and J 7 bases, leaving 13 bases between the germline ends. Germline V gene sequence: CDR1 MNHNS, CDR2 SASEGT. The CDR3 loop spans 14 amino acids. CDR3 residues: CASSDGGGLQPQHF. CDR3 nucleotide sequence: TGTGCCAGCAGTGATGGCGGGGGGTTGCAGCCCCAGCATTTT.

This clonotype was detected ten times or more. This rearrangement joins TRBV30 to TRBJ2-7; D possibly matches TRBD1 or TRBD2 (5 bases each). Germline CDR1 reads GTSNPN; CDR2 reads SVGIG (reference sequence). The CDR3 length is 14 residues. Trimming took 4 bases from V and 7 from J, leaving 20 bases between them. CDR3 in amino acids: CAWIPFRGLGEQYF. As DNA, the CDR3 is TGTGCCTGGATCCCCTTCCGGGGCTTGGGGGAGCAGTACTTC.

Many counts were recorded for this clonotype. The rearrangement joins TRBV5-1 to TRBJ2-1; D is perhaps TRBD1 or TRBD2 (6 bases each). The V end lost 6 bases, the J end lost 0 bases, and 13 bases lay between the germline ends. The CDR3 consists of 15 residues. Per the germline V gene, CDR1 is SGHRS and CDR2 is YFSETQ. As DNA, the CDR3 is TGCGCCAGCAAAGGGGGGCAGACCTCCTACAATGAGCAGTTCTTC. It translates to CASKGGQTSYNEQFF.

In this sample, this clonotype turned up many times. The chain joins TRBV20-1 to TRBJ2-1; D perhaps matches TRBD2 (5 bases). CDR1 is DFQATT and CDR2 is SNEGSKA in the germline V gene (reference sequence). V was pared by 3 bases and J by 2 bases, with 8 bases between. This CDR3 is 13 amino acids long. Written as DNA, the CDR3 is TGCAGTGCTAGGGAGGACCCCTACAATGAGCAGTTCTTC. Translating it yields CSAREDPYNEQFF.

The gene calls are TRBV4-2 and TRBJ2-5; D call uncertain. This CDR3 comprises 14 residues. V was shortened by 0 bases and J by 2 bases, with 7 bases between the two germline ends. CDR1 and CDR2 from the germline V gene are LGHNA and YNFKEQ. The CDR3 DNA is TGTGCCAGCAGCCAAGACGTACGGCAAGAGACCCAGTACTTC. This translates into CASSQDVRQETQYF.

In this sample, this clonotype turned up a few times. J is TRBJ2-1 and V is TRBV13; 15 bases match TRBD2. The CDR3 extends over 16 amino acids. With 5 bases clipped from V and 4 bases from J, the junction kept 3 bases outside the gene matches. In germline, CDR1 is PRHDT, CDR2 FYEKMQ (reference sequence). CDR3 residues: CASSKGTSGRYNEQFF. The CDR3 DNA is TGTGCCAGCAGCAAGGGGACTAGCGGGAGGTACAATGAGCAGTTCTTC.

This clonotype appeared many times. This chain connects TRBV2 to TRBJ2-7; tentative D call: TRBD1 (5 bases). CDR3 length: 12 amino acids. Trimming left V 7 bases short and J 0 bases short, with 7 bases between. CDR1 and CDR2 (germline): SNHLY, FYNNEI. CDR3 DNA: TGTGCCAGCACGACAGCCTCCTACGAGCAGTACTTC. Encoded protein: CASTTASYEQYF. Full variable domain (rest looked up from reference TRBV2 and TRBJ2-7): EPEVTQTPSHQVTQMGQEVILRCVPISNHLYFYWYRQILGQKVEFLVSFYNNEISEKSEIFDDQFSVERPDGSNFTLKIRSTKLEDSAMYFCASTTASYEQYFGPGTRLTVT.